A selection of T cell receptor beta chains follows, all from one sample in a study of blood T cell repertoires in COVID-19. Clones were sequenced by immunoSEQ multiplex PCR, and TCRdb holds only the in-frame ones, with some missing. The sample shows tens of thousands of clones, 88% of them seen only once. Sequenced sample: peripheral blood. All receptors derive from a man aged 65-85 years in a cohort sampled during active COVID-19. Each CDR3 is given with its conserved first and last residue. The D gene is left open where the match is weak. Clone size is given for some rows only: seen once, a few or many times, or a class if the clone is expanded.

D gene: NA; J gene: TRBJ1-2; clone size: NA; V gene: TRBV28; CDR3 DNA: TGTGCCAGCTACTCCCTTGGGCGCCCAGGGGATTGGGGCTACACCTTC; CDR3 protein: CASYSLGRPGDWGYTF
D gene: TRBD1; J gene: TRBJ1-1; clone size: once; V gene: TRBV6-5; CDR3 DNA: TGTGCCAGCAGTAGTGGGACAGGGAACACTGAAGCTTTCTTT; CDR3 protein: CASSSGTGNTEAFF
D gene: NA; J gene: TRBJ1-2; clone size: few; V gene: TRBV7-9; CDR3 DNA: TGTGCCAGCAGCGCGAACAGGGTAGATGGCTACACCTTC; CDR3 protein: CASSANRVDGYTF
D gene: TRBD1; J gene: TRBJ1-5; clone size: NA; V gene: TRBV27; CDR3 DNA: TGTGCCAGCAGTCTCGGGACAGGGAATCAGCCCCAGCATTTT; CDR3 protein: CASSLGTGNQPQHF
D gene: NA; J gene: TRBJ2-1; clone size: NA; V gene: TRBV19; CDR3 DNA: TGTGCCAGTAGTATTTTCCTAGTGTACAATGAGCAGTTCTTC; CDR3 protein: CASSIFLVYNEQFF
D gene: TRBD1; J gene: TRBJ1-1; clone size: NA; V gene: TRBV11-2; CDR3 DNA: TGTGCCAGCAGCTCCGGACAGGGACGGATGAACACTGAAGCTTTCTTT; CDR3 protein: CASSSGQGRMNTEAFF
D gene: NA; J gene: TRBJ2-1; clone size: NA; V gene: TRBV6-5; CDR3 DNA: TGTGCCAGCAGCCGACTAGATATCCGTGAGCAGTTCTTC; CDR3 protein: CASSRLDIREQFF
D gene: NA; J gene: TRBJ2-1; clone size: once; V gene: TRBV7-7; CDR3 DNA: TGTGCTAGCAGCTTAGAACTGGGGAGCTCCTACAATGAGCAGTTCTTC; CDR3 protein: CASSLELGSSYNEQFF
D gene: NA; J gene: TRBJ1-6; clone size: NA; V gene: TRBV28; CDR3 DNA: TGTGCCAGCAGTTTTGTCAGGGCAAATTCACCCCTCCACTTT; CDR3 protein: CASSFVRANSPLHF
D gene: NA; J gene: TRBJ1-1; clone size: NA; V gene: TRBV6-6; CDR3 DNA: TGTGCCAGCACCCCCCGGAGTACAATCAACACTGAAGCTTTCTTT; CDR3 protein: CASTPRSTINTEAFF
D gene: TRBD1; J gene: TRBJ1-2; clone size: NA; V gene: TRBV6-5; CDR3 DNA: TGTGCCAGCAGTAGGGACAGTGTTTCCTATGGCTACACCTTC; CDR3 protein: CASSRDSVSYGYTF
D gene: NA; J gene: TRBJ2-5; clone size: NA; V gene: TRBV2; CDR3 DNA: TGTGCCAGCAGTGAAGGCGGGGACCTCCTCAATAGAGAGACCCAGTACTTC; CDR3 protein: CASSEGGDLLNRETQYF
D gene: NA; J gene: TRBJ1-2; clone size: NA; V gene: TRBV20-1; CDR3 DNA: TGCAGCCGGAACAGTAACTATGGCTACACCTTC; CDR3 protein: CSRNSNYGYTF
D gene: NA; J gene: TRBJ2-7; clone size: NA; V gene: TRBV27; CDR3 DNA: TGTGCCAGCAGTTTATCGGTCGGGTCCTACGAGCAGTACTTC; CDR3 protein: CASSLSVGSYEQYF
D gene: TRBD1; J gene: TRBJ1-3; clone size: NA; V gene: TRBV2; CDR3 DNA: TGTGCCAGCAGCCAACAGGGGACCGGAAACACCATATATTTT; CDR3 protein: CASSQQGTGNTIYF
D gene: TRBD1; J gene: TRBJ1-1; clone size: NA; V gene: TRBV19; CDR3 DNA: TGTGCCAGTAAAACAGGGGGCCGGAACACTGAAGCTTTCTTT; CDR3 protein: CASKTGGRNTEAFF
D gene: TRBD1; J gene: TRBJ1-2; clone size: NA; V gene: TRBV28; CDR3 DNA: TGTGCCAGCAGTTTTAGGGGGCTGGAGGGCTACACCTTC; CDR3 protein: CASSFRGLEGYTF
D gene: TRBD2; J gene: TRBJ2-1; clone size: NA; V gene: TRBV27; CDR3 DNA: TGTGCCAGCAGTCAACTAGCGGGGTACAATGAGCAGTTCTTC; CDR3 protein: CASSQLAGYNEQFF
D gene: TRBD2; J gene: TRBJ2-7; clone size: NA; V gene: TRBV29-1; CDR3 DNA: TGCAGCGTTGACCGAGGCAGCGGGGGGGACGAGCAGTACTTC; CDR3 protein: CSVDRGSGGDEQYF
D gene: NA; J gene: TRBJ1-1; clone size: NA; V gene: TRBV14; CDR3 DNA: TGTGCCAGCAGCCAGACTGCGGGGGGCTCGGGCACTGAAGCTTTCTTT; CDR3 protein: CASSQTAGGSGTEAFF
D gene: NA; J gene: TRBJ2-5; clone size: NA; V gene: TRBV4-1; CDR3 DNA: TGCGCCACACATGGAGGAGAGACCCAGTACTTC; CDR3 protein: CATHGGETQYF
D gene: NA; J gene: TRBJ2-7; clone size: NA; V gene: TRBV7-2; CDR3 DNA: TGTGCCAGCAGCTTAGCGCTAACCGAGCAGTACTTC; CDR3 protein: CASSLALTEQYF
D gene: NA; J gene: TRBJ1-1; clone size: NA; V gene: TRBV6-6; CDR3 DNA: TGTGCCAGCAGTTACAGGGGAGGAGCTTTCTTT; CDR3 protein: CASSYRGGAFF